This TCR beta chain was profiled in a study of blood T cell repertoires in COVID-19. The table came from immunoSEQ multiplex PCR; TCRdb's copy has only in-frame clones and leaves some out. Found here are about 74,000 clones, about four fifths of them singletons; the top ten hold 7.5% to 9%. This CDR3 spans 15 amino acids. CDR1 MNHEY and CDR2 SVGAGI come from the germline V gene. The V segment lost 4 bases and the J segment 5 bases; nucleotides outside the gene matches: 5. Input material: peripheral blood. V usage is TRBV6-5 and J usage is TRBJ1-6; 7 bases line up with TRBD1. The clonotype comes from a man in his fifties with active COVID-19. The CDR3 region is CASSSGTVNNSPLHF. CDR3 nucleotides: TGTGCCAGCAGTTCCGGGACAGTTAATAATTCACCCCTCCACTTT.